This is a list of T cell receptor beta chains from one sample in a study of tumor and adjacent non-tumor tissue in lung cancer. MiXCR, applied by TCRdb to the multiplex PCR reads, yields one record per CDR3 protein. The sample lists fewer than 85,000 distinct CDR3 sequences, roughly 80% seen once, with roughly 14% in the top ten. Sequencing input: lung tumor tissue. The origin of the receptors is a woman between 50 and 59 years old with non-small cell lung cancer. Each CDR3 is given with its conserved first and last residue. Each record gives: J gene, clone size, V gene, D gene, CDR3 DNA, CDR3 protein. A D gene is named only where the DNA matches it firmly. Part of the rows lack a size; the others show once, few, many or a class for expanded clones.

>TRBJ2-7|few|TRBV11-2|.
.
CASSRWASGSYEQCF
>TRBJ2-2|.|TRBV11-2|.
TGTGCCAGCAGTTTCAATGTTGATACTGGGGAGCTGATTTTT
CASSFNVDTGELIF
>TRBJ2-2|.|TRBV11-2|.
TGTGTCAGCAGTTTCAAGGCTGATACCGGGGAGCTGTTTTTT
CVSSFKADTGELFF
>TRBJ2-7|once|TRBV20-1|.
TGCAGTCCTAGGAGGGGTACAGGGCTTTACGAGGAGTATTTC
CSPRRGTGLYEEYF
>TRBJ2-1|.|TRBV29-1|.
TGCAGCGGAATATCGGGAGTGGAGTACAATGAACAGTTCTTC
CSGISGVEYNEQFF
>TRBJ2-7|.|TRBV29-1|.
TGCAGCCTTTCCAATACGGGGTCCTACGAGCAGTATTTC
CSLSNTGSYEQYF
>TRBJ2-2|.|TRBV11-3|.
TGTGCCAGCAGCTTAGATCGGACCCTATTCGGGGAGCTGTTTTTT
CASSLDRTLFGELFF
>TRBJ1-6|.|TRBV5-6|TRBD1
TGTGTCAGCAGTTTCTCCGACAGGGGATTAAGATTACCCCTCTACTTT
CVSSFSDRGLRLPLYF
>TRBJ1-4|.|TRBV6-6|.
TGTGCCAGCAGTTCCCTCCGAGAGGTTAATGAAAAAATGTTTTTT
CASSSLREVNEKMFF
>TRBJ2-1|many|TRBV5-6|TRBD1
TGTGCCAGCAGCTTGTTGACAGGGGGATACTACAATGAGCAGTTCTTC
CASSLLTGGYYNEQFF
>TRBJ2-7|.|TRBV20-1|TRBD1
TGCAGAGCTGTAAGGACAGGGAGCTACGAGCAGTACTTC
CRAVRTGSYEQYF
>TRBJ2-7|.|TRBV6-2/TRBV6-3|TRBD1
TGTACCAGCAGTTTAAACCGTGACAGGGCCTCCTACGAGCAGTACTTC
CTSSLNRDRASYEQYF
>TRBJ1-5|.|TRBV20-1|.
TGCAGCGCTAGAGCCCCTACAGGGTTCTGCAATCAGCCCCAGCATTTT
CSARAPTGFCNQPQHF
>TRBJ1-5|few|TRBV2|.
TGTGCCAGCAGTGGAACAGGGAGGCATAGCAATCAGCCCCAGCATTTT
CASSGTGRHSNQPQHF
>TRBJ2-3|.|TRBV29-1|.
TGCAGACTTGTGAGGGACGGGGGCACAGATACGCAGTATTTT
CRLVRDGGTDTQYF
>TRBJ2-1|.|TRBV20-1|TRBD2
TGCAGTGCTACTTGGAATTCGGCTAGCGGGAGCCTGTCTCGCAATGAGCTGTTCTTC
CSATWNSASGSLSRNELFF
>TRBJ2-1|once|TRBV6-1|TRBD1
TGTGCCAGCAGCCTCCGACAGGGCCCCTACAATGAGCAGTTCTTC
CASSLRQGPYNEQFF
>TRBJ1-5|many|TRBV20-1|.
TGCAGTGCTATTCCTGGGGGCAATCAGCCCCAGCATTTT
CSAIPGGNQPQHF
>TRBJ2-1|.|TRBV20-1|.
TGCAGTGCTAGAAGTCCGGAACTCCAATCTGGCAATGAGCAGTTCTTC
CSARSPELQSGNEQFF
>TRBJ2-7|many|TRBV28|.
TGTGCCAGTGGGCCCCAAGCCTACGAGCAGTACTTC
CASGPQAYEQYF
>TRBJ2-6|.|TRBV4-1|TRBD1
TGCGCCAGCAGCCAAGGGACAGGGACTGGGGCCAACGTCCTGTATTTC
CASSQGTGTGANVLYF
>TRBJ2-1|.|TRBV29-1|.
TGCAGCGTTGAAGGGCACACGGGGACATGGGAGCGGTTCTTC
CSVEGHTGTWERFF
>TRBJ2-1|.|TRBV28|.
TGTGCCAGCAGGGGGGGCAGCTGGAGTCTCAATGAGCAGTTCTTC
CASRGGSWSLNEQFF
>TRBJ2-2|.|TRBV20-1|TRBD2
TGCAGTGCACCGGGTCTAGCGGGAGGTCGGGACACCGGGGAGATGTTTTTT
CSAPGLAGGRDTGEMFF
>TRBJ2-7|.|TRBV6-5|.
TGTGCCAGCAGTCAGACTAGAAACGAGCAGTATTTC
CASSQTRNEQYF
>TRBJ2-1|.|TRBV29-1|.
TGCAACGTTGAAGGGCTAGTGGGATACAATGAGCAGTTCTTC
CNVEGLVGYNEQFF
>TRBJ2-7|few|TRBV12-3/TRBV12-4|.
TGTGCCAATAGTCCGACTACAACCTACTACGAGCAGTACTTC
CANSPTTTYYEQYF